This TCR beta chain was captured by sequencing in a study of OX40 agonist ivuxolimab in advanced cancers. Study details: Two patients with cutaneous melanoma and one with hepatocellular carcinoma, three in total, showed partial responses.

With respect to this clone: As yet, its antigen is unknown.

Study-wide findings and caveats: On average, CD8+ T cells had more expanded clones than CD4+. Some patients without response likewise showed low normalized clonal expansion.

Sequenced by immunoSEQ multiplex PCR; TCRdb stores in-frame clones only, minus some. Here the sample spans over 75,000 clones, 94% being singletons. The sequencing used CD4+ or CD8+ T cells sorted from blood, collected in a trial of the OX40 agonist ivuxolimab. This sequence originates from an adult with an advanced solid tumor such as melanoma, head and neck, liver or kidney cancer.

DNA of the CDR3: TGTGCCAGCGGCCCGTGGGGGACTAGCGGTCTCGGCTCCTACAATGAGCAGTTCTTC. Translating gives CASGPWGTSGLGSYNEQFF. The chain is built from TRBV5-5 and TRBJ2-1; TRBD2 agrees at 11 bases. This CDR3 has 19 amino acids. Trimming took 7 bases from V and 0 from J; bases not matched to a gene: 15. In germline, CDR1 is SGHKS, CDR2 YYEKEE (reference sequence).